This TCR beta chain was retrieved from a study of blood T cell repertoires in COVID-19. Background on the study: In each case, the material was cDNA or gDNA derived from T cells, B-cell-depleted T cells, or PBMCs.

Original processing methods: Scientists estimated how many nucleated cells there were by amplifying reference gene primers. The table came from immunoSEQ multiplex PCR; TCRdb's copy has only in-frame clones and leaves some out. The V and J calls and the clone size are those of that table, but D and trimming were determined from the DNA. This sample carries approximately 40,000 clones, about 86% of them seen once, and the ten largest clones take approximately 19%. The CDR3 length is 15 residues. Trimming at V came to 0 bases and at J to 7 bases, leaving 4 bases not matched to a gene. From germline, CDR1 is MRHNA and CDR2 SNTAGT. This clone has just a few counts.

The clonotype comes from a man aged 45 to 65 in a cohort sampled during active COVID-19. The chain carries TRBV6-4 and TRBJ2-1; TRBD2 matches at 9 bases. Sequenced sample: peripheral blood. CDR3 residues: CASSDSSGGPNEQFF. Here the CDR3 DNA reads TGTGCCAGCAGTGACTCTAGCGGGGGCCCTAATGAGCAGTTCTTC.